This T cell receptor (beta chain) was recorded in a study of beta chain features in type 1 diabetes. General observations from the study: Shortening that was moderate but significant affected the TCRB CDR3s of Type 1 diabetes patients in all four CD4+ subsets.

Germline V gives CDR1 SQVTM, CDR2 ANQGSEA. The V end was cut by 4 bases, the J end by 5 bases, with 11 bases between. This CDR3 contains 13 residues. The whole isolated RNA underwent reverse transcription, so sequencing captured expressed TCRB transcripts. The protocol was immunoSEQ multiplex PCR, while the TCRdb copy is restricted to in-frame clones and leaves out a portion. This sample has 810,000 or so clones; roughly 16% occur once, and the top ten carry about 0.02%. Of note for this clone: Its antigen is not known.

This TCR was sampled from a woman aged 18-29 years in good health. The chain employs TRBV29-1 and TRBJ2-2; D may be TRBD2 (5 bases). The sample consisted of naive CD4+ T cells from blood. The CDR3 nucleotides read TGCAGCGTTGTTCCGGGAAGGACCGGGGAGCTGTTTTTT. Protein: CSVVPGRTGELFF.